This T cell receptor beta chain was observed in a study of T cell changes during pregnancy in multiple sclerosis (dated 2019 in TCRdb). For the study in its entirety: Changes in the T cell repertoire over the course of pregnancy were examined in this study in women with multiple sclerosis.

The CDR3 has 12 amino acids, counting the end cysteine and phenylalanine. Of all the DNA, just the CDR3 is kept, 36 bases in frame from base 1. V is shortened by 7 bases, J by 3 bases, and the region joining them spans 9 bases. Sequences MDHEN (CDR1) and SYDVKM (CDR2) are obtained from the germline V gene. As regards this clone: Its antigen target is currently unknown. No per-base quality is available; no much larger clone lies one base away.

The library was built by means of the immunoSEQ multiplex PCR assay. TCRdb's version of the immuneACCESS table is confined to in-frame rearrangements and falls short of the full clone set. An unresolved V gene accounts for under half of the shortfall where checked; the remainder is of unknown origin. The sample profile shows around 40,000 clones; just over 90% of them were found once. Of the sample, 0.75% to 0.85% falls within the top ten clones. This sequence uses TRBV28 and TRBJ1-1; perhaps TRBD1 is the D gene, with 5 bases matching. This specimen was CD4+ T cells from peripheral blood mononuclear cells, taken in the third trimester of pregnancy. This sequence originates from a female donor with multiple sclerosis, enrolled in a pregnancy study. The CDR3 reads CASILQDTEAFF. Read as DNA, the sequence is TGTGCCAGCATCCTACAGGACACTGAAGCTTTCTTT.